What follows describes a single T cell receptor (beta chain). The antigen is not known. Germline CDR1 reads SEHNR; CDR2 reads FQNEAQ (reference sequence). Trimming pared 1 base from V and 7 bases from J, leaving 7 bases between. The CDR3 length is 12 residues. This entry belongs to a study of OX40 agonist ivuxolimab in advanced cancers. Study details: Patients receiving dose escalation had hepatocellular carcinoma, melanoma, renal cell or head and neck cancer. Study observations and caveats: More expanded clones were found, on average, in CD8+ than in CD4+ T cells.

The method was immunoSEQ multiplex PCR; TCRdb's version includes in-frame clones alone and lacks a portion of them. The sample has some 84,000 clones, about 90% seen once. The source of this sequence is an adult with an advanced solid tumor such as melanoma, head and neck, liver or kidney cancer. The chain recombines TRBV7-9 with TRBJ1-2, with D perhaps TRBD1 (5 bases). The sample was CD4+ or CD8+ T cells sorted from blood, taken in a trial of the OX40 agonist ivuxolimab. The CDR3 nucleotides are TGTGCCAGCAGCTTAGACGGGGGTGGCTACACCTTC. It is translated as CASSLDGGGYTF.